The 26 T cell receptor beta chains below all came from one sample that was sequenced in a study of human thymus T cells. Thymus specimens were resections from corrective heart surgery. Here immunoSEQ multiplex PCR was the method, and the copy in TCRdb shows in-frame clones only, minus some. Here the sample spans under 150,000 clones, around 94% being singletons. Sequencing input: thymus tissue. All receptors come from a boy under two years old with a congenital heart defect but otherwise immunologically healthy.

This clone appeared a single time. In DNA form, the CDR3 reads TGTGCCAGCAGCCAAGAAAAGGGGCATAAGCAGTATTTT. It encodes CASSQEKGHKQYF. The chain has TRBV14 and TRBJ2-3; a possible D gene is TRBD1 (5 bases). The germline gives CDR1 SGHDN, CDR2 FVKESK. The CDR3 contains 13 residues. Trimming removed 0 bases from V and 11 bases from J, with 12 bases in between.

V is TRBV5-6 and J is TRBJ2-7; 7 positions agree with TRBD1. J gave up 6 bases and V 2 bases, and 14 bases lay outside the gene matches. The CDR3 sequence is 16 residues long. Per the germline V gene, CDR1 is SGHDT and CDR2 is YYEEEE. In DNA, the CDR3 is TGTGCCAGCAGCTTCAAAACCGGGACAGTCTACTCCGAGCAGTACTTC. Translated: CASSFKTGTVYSEQYF.

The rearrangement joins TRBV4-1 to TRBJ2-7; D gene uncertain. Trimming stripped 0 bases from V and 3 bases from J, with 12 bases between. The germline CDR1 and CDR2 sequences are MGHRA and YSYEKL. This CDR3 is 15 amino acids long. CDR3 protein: CASSQDLTGFYEQYF. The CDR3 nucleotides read TGCGCCAGCAGCCAAGATTTGACTGGTTTCTACGAGCAGTACTTC.

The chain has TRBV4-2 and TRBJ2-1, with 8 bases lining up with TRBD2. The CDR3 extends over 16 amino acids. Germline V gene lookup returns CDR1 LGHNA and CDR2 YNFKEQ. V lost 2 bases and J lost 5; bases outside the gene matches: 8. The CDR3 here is CASSQPGAGAHNEQFF. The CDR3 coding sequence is TGTGCCAGCAGCCAACCGGGAGCGGGGGCCCACAATGAGCAGTTCTTC.

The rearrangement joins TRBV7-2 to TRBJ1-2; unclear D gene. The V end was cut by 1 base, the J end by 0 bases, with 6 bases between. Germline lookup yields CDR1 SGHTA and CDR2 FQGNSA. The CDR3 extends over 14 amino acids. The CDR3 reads CASSLGGANYGYTF. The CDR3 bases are TGTGCCAGCAGCTTAGGTGGCGCTAACTATGGCTACACCTTC.

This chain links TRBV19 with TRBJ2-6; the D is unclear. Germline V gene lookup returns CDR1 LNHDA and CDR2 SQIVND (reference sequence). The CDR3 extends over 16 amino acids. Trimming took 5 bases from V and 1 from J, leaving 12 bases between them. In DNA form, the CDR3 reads TGTGCCAGTAGTGTTTCCTGGCCGTCTGGGGCCAACGTCCTGACTTTC. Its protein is CASSVSWPSGANVLTF.

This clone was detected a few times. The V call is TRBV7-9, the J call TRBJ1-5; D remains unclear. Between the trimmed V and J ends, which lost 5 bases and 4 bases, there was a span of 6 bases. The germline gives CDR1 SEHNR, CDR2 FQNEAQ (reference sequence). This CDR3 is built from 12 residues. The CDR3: CASSLLNQPQHF. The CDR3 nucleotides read TGTGCCAGCAGCCTCTTAAATCAGCCCCAGCATTTT.

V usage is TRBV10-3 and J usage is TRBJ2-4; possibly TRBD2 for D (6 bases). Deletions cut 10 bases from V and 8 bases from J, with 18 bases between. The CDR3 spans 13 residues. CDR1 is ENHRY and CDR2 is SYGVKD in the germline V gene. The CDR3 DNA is TGTGCCACCCAACGTCCGGGGGACGACATTCAGTACTTC. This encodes CATQRPGDDIQYF.

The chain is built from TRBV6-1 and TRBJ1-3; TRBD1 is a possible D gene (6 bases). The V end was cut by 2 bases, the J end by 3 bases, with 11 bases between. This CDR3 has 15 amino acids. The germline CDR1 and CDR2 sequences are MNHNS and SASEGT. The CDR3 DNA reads TGTGCCAGCAGTGAAACCACAGGGCTTGGAAACACCATATATTTT. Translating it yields CASSETTGLGNTIYF.

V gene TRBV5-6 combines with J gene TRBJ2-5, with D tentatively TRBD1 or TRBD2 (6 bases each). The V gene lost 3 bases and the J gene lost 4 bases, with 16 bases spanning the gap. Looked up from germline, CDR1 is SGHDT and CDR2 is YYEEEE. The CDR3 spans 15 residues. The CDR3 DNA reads TGTGCCAGCAGCTGCCCAAGGGGGGCAGGAGAGACCCAGTACTTC. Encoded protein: CASSCPRGAGETQYF.

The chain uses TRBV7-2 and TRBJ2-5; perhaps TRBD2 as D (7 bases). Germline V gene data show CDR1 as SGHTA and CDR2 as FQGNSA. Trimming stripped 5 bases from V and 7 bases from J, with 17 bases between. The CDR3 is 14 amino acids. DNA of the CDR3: TGTGCCAGCAGCCCCGTAAGTGGGGGGGCGACCCAGTACTTC. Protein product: CASSPVSGGATQYF.

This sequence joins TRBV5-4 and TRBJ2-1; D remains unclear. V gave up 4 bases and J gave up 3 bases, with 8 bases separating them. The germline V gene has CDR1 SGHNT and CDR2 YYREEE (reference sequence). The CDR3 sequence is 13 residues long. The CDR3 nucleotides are TGTGCCAGCAGCACCGCTAACTACAATGAGCAGTTCTTC. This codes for CASSTANYNEQFF.

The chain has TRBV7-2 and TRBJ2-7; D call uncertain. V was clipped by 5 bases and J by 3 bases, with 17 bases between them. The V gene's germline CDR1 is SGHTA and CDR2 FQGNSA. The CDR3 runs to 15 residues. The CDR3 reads CASSLLQVRFYEQYF. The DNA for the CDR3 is TGTGCCAGCAGCCTCCTGCAGGTCAGATTCTACGAGCAGTACTTC.

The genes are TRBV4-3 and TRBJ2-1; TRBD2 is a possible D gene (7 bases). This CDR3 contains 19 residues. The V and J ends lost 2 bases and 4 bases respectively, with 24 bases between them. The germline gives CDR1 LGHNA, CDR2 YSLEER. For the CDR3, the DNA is TGCGCCAGCAGCCAAACAATCCCGGCGGGGGCCGCAAAATACAATGAGCAGTTCTTC. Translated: CASSQTIPAGAAKYNEQFF.

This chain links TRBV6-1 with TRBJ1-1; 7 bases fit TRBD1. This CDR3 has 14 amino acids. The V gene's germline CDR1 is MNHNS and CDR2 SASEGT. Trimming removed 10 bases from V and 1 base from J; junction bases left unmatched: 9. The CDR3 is CATKEGAENTEAFF. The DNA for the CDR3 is TGTGCCACCAAGGAGGGGGCGGAGAACACTGAAGCTTTCTTT.

The CDR3: CASSFSPGEQYF. The CDR3 bases are TGTGCCAGCAGCTTCTCCCCAGGGGAGCAGTACTTC. This rearrangement joins TRBV5-5 to TRBJ2-7, with a possible D match to TRBD1 (5 bases). Germline lookup yields CDR1 SGHKS and CDR2 YYEKEE (reference sequence). V gave up 2 bases and J gave up 7 bases, with 10 bases separating them. CDR3 length: 12 amino acids.

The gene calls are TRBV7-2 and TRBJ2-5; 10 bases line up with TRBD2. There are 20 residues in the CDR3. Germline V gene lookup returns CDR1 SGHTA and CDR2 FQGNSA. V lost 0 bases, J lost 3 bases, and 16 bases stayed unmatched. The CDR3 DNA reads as TGTGCCAGCAGCTTAGCCTCAGCGGGGGGGCCCGCTGTCCCTAAAGAGACCCAGTACTTC. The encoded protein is CASSLASAGGPAVPKETQYF.

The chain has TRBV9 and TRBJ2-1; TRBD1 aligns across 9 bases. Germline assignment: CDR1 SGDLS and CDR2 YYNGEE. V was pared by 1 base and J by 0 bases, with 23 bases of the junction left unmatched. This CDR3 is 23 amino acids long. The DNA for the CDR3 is TGTGCCAGCAGCGTACGTGATAAAAAGTACGGACAGGGGCCCATCATCTCCTACAATGAGCAGTTCTTC. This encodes CASSVRDKKYGQGPIISYNEQFF.

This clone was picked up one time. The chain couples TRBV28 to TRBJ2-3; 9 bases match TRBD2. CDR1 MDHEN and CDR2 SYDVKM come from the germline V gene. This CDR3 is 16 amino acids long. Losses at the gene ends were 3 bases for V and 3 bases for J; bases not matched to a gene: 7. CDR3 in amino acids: CASSLVTSGPTDTQYF. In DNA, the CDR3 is TGTGCCAGCAGTTTGGTGACTAGCGGACCAACAGATACGCAGTATTTT.

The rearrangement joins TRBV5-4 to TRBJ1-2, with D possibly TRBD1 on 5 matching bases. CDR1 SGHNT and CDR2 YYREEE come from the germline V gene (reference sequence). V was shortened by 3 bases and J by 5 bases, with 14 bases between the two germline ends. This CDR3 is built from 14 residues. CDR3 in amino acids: CASSWGGDPYGYTF. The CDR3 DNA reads TGTGCCAGCAGCTGGGGAGGGGATCCTTATGGCTACACCTTC.

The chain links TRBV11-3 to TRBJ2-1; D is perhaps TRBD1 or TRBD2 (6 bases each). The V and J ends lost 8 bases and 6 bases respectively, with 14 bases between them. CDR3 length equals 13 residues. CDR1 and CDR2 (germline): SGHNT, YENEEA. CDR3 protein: CASGGQGSNEQFF. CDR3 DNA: TGTGCCAGCGGGGGGCAGGGGAGCAATGAGCAGTTCTTC. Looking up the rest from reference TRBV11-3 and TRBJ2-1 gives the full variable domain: EAGVVQSPRYKIIEKKQPVAFWCNPISGHNTLYWYLQNLGQGPELLIRYENEEAVDDSQLPKDRFSAERLKGVDSTLKIQPAELGDSAVYLCASGGQGSNEQFFGPGTRLTVL.

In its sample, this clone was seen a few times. The CDR3 DNA reads as TGTGCCAGCAGTCCCAGTCCGGGGAACACTGAAGCTTTCTTT. It translates to CASSPSPGNTEAFF. The genes are TRBV6-5 and TRBJ1-1, with D uncertain. Looked up from germline, CDR1 is MNHEY and CDR2 is SVGAGI. V was pared by 5 bases and J by 1 base, with 11 bases between. The length of the CDR3 is 14 residues.

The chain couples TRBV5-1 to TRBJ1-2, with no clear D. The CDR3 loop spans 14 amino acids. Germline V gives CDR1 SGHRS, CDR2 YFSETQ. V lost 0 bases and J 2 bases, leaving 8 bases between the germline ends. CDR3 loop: CASSLEAENYGYTF. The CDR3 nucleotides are TGCGCCAGCAGCTTGGAGGCGGAGAACTATGGCTACACCTTC.

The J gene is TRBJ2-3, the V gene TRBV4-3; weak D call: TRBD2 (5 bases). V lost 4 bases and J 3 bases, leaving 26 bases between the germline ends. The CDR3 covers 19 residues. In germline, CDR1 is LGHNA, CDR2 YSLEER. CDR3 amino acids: CASSPESTSSRQYTDTQYF. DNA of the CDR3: TGCGCCAGCAGCCCGGAATCTACTAGTTCTCGGCAGTATACAGATACGCAGTATTTT.

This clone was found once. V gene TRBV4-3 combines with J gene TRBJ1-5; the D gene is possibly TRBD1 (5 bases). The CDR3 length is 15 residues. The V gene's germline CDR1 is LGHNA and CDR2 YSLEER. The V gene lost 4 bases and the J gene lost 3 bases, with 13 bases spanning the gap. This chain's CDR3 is CASSPHKGTNQPQHF. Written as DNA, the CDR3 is TGCGCCAGCAGCCCTCACAAAGGGACCAATCAGCCCCAGCATTTT.

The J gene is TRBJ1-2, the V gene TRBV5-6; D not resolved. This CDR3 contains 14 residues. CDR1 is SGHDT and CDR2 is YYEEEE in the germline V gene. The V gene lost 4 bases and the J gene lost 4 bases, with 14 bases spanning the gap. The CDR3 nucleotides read TGTGCCAGCAGCCCCTGGACTGGCTTCTATGGCTACACCTTC. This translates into CASSPWTGFYGYTF.